This T cell receptor beta chain was captured in a study of OX40 agonist ivuxolimab in advanced cancers. For the study at large: Earlier anti-PD-1, anti-PD-L1 or anti-CTLA-4 therapy was permitted; over 35% had received some.

Study observations and caveats: In CD8+ T cells, expanded clones were on average more numerous than in CD4+. Some nonresponders likewise displayed low normalized T-cell clonal expansion.

Only one count was recorded for this clone. Antigen: not known. V lost 4 bases, J lost 1 base, and 11 bases lay in between. Germline CDR1 reads SGHRS; CDR2 reads YFSETQ. The CDR3 sequence is 14 residues long. Assay: immunoSEQ multiplex PCR; the TCRdb copy retains only in-frame clones and omits some. The repertoire includes tens of thousands of clones, about 86% of them detected once, and approximately 6.5% sits in the top ten. This chain joins TRBV5-1 and TRBJ1-2, with D perhaps TRBD1 (5 bases). Sample: CD4+ or CD8+ T cells sorted from blood, taken in a trial of the OX40 agonist ivuxolimab. The receptor's source is an adult with an advanced solid tumor such as melanoma, head and neck, liver or kidney cancer. The DNA for the CDR3 is TGCGCCAGCAGCCCAATTGACAGTAACTATGGCTACACCTTC. This gives the protein CASSPIDSNYGYTF.